The clone carrying this T cell receptor beta chain was found once. Its antigen is not known. Generated by immunoSEQ multiplex PCR, the TCRdb table keeps only in-frame clones and is missing some. This sample has 120,000 to 150,000 clones, with 93% found just once. The data were taken from a study of T cell responses to AZD1222 COVID-19 vaccine. Overall study findings and caveats: Repertoire samples came only from after the peak T cell response.

The CDR3 covers 14 residues. V lost 2 bases and J lost 3, with 11 bases in between. Germline-derived CDR1 and CDR2 are MGHRA and YSYEKL. This clonotype was obtained from an adult in good health. This specimen consisted of peripheral blood, obtained on day 0 of AZD1222 vaccination. The chain carries TRBV4-1 and TRBJ2-7, with D maybe TRBD1 (5 bases). The CDR3 region is CASSQRGVDYEQYF. Here the CDR3 DNA reads TGCGCCAGCAGCCAAAGGGGCGTTGACTACGAGCAGTACTTC.